The 21 T cell receptor beta chains in this list originate from one sample, sequenced in a study of control samples from healthy donors and cancer patients. Produced via immunoSEQ multiplex PCR; TCRdb's table is partial and in-frame only. The sample carries 180,000 or so clones, 80% to 95% recorded once. The material sequenced was blood. These TCRs come from a woman in her sixties in good health.

The chain joins TRBV2 to TRBJ1-3; D is unresolved. CDR1 is SNHLY, CDR2 FYNNEI, per germline. This CDR3 is 16 amino acids long. V gave up 0 bases and J gave up 0 bases, with 9 bases separating them. DNA for the CDR3: TGTGCCAGCAGTGAAGCCGTACGGTCCTCTGGAAACACCATATATTTT. Translating it yields CASSEAVRSSGNTIYF.

The genes are TRBV5-1 and TRBJ2-1; TRBD2 is a possible D gene (6 bases). The CDR3 covers 16 residues. CDR1 is SGHRS, CDR2 YFSETQ, per germline. The V gene lost 4 bases and the J gene lost 3 bases, with 17 bases spanning the gap. This chain's CDR3 is CASSPDVAGIYNEQFF. CDR3 nucleotides: TGCGCCAGCAGCCCTGACGTGGCGGGGATCTACAATGAGCAGTTCTTC.

The chain joins TRBV7-2 to TRBJ1-6; 7 bases fit TRBD1. The germline CDR1 and CDR2 sequences are SGHTA and FQGNSA. The length of the CDR3 is 18 residues. V trimming: 6 bases; J trimming: 5 bases; junction bases outside the gene matches: 16. This CDR3 reads CASRGYGTSGTDNSPLHF. CDR3 sequence (DNA): TGTGCCAGCAGGGGCTACGGAACCTCCGGGACAGATAATTCACCCCTCCACTTT.

V gene TRBV6-5 combines with J gene TRBJ2-7; D is possibly TRBD1 (6 bases). Germline CDR1 MNHEY, CDR2 SVGAGI. The CDR3 totals 14 residues. Trimming took off 6 bases at V and 3 bases at J, with 15 bases between the two ends. CDR3 protein: CASSETGQHYEQYF. The CDR3 DNA follows: TGTGCCAGCAGCGAGACGGGACAACACTACGAGCAGTACTTC.

This clone was observed once. The rearrangement links TRBV7-9 to TRBJ2-3, with 9 bases identical to TRBD2. This CDR3 spans 17 amino acids. The junction had 11 bases not matched to a gene; V was cut back by 2 bases and J by 5 bases. Germline CDR1 and CDR2: SEHNR and FQNEAQ (reference sequence). Here the CDR3 reads CASSLLSAGGAGDTQYF. The CDR3 nucleotides read TGTGCCAGCAGCTTATTATCCGCGGGAGGGGCGGGAGATACGCAGTATTTT.

The V and J genes are TRBV30 and TRBJ1-6; 7 bases line up with TRBD1. V was clipped by 3 bases and J by 5 bases; unmatched bases: 4. The CDR3 sequence is 14 residues long. Germline CDR1 reads GTSNPN; CDR2 reads SVGIG (reference sequence). The CDR3 DNA follows: TGTGCCTGGAGGGGACAGAGAAATAATTCACCCCTCCACTTT. This encodes CAWRGQRNNSPLHF.

V and J are TRBV10-3 and TRBJ1-5; 7 bases fit TRBD1. The CDR3 loop spans 13 amino acids. Trimming removed 6 bases from V and 7 bases from J; junction bases left unmatched: 6. Germline V gives CDR1 ENHRY, CDR2 SYGVKD. The chain's CDR3 is CAIRDREVQPQHF. The DNA for the CDR3 is TGTGCCATCAGAGACAGGGAGGTACAGCCCCAGCATTTT.

The V call is TRBV11-2, the J call TRBJ2-3; a possible D gene is TRBD2 (6 bases). V lost 8 bases and J lost 3, with 18 bases in between. The CDR3 loop spans 15 amino acids. Germline assignment: CDR1 SGHAT and CDR2 FQNNGV. CDR3 DNA sequence: TGTGCCAGCCTCGAGCAGCTAGCGATGACAGATACGCAGTATTTT. Translated: CASLEQLAMTDTQYF.

The chain joins TRBV4-2 to TRBJ2-3; a weak D match, TRBD1 (6 bases). V shed 1 base and J shed 0 bases, with 8 bases lying between them. Germline V gene lookup returns CDR1 LGHNA and CDR2 YNFKEQ. CDR3 length: 15 amino acids. The CDR3 reads CASSQVRGSTDTQYF. The DNA of the CDR3 is TGTGCCAGCAGCCAAGTGAGGGGGAGCACAGATACGCAGTATTTT.

The chain uses TRBV9 and TRBJ1-1; tentative D call: TRBD1 (5 bases). V shed 3 bases and J shed 5 bases, with 14 bases lying between them. The CDR3 sequence is 14 residues long. Germline V gives CDR1 SGDLS, CDR2 YYNGEE. The CDR3 nucleotides are TGTGCCAGCAGCGAACGGGGACCCGAAACTGAAGCTTTCTTT. This gives the protein CASSERGPETEAFF.

This clone has a single count. This sequence joins TRBV29-1 and TRBJ1-5; 10 nucleotides align to TRBD1. This CDR3 has 14 amino acids. Germline loops: CDR1 SQVTM, CDR2 ANQGSEA. V gave up 6 bases and J gave up 4 bases; unmatched junction bases: 6. CDR3 amino acids: CSVLTGGENQPQHF. The CDR3 coding sequence is TGCAGCGTCCTGACAGGGGGCGAAAATCAGCCCCAGCATTTT.

The rearrangement links TRBV5-1 to TRBJ1-1; weak D call: TRBD1 (5 bases). Trimming pared 2 bases from V and 1 base from J, leaving 9 bases between. Germline values: CDR1 SGHRS, CDR2 YFSETQ. The CDR3 covers 14 residues. CDR3 DNA sequence: TGCGCCAGCAGCTTATATCAGGGGAACACTGAAGCTTTCTTT. Translated, it gives CASSLYQGNTEAFF.

This chain uses TRBV11-2 with TRBJ2-7; perhaps D is TRBD1 or TRBD2 (5 bases each). This CDR3 is 15 amino acids long. Germline V gene lookup returns CDR1 SGHAT and CDR2 FQNNGV. V dropped 3 bases and J dropped 5 bases, with 17 bases sitting between them. CDR3 region: CASSFTRGALDEQYF. The DNA of the CDR3 is TGTGCCAGCAGCTTTACGAGGGGAGCTTTAGACGAGCAGTACTTC.

This clone appeared a single time. The rearrangement uses TRBV20-1 and TRBJ1-1; D is unresolved. The ends were cut back, 3 bases at V and 2 bases at J, with 4 bases in the middle. CDR3 length: 11 amino acids. Germline loops: CDR1 DFQATT, CDR2 SNEGSKA (reference sequence). DNA of the CDR3: TGCAGTGCTAGCCCTAACACTGAAGCTTTCTTT. Its translation: CSASPNTEAFF.

The genes are TRBV4-3 and TRBJ1-1, with 7 bases matching TRBD1. Germline lookup yields CDR1 LGHNA and CDR2 YSLEER. The J segment lost 8 bases and the V segment lost 0 bases, leaving 6 bases of the junction unmatched. The CDR3 is made up of 14 amino acids. CDR3: CASSQETGWAEAFF. Written as DNA, the CDR3 is TGCGCCAGCAGCCAAGAGACAGGGTGGGCAGAAGCTTTCTTT.

The chain is built from TRBV3-1 (or the pseudogene TRBV3-2) and TRBJ1-2; TRBD1 agrees at 10 bases. Germline V gene data show CDR1 as LGHDT and CDR2 as YNNKEL (reference sequence). V gave up 4 bases and J gave up 8 bases; unmatched junction bases: 7. The CDR3 spans 14 residues. CDR3 sequence: CASSLGQGVKGYTF. The CDR3 nucleotides are TGTGCCAGCAGCCTTGGACAGGGGGTGAAAGGCTACACCTTC.

The rearrangement uses TRBV7-9 and TRBJ1-3, with D possibly TRBD1 on 5 matching bases. The germline gives CDR1 SEHNR, CDR2 FQNEAQ (reference sequence). V was pared by 5 bases and J by 2 bases, with 16 bases between. This CDR3 comprises 16 residues. CDR3 in amino acids: CASSRTGLHPGNTIYF. In nucleotides, the CDR3 is TGTGCCAGCAGCCGAACAGGCTTACACCCTGGAAACACCATATATTTT.

The chain uses TRBV5-1 and TRBJ2-3; TRBD1 is a possible D gene (6 bases). CDR3 length: 14 amino acids. Germline V CDR1 and CDR2: SGHRS, YFSETQ. Trimming left V 0 bases short and J 3 bases short, with 8 bases between. Here the CDR3 reads CASSLAQGTDTQYF. The CDR3 DNA sequence: TGCGCCAGCAGCTTGGCTCAGGGGACAGATACGCAGTATTTT.

This chain uses TRBV18 with TRBJ2-6; D perhaps matches TRBD2 (5 bases). The germline V and J ends were trimmed by 4 bases and 0 bases, with 7 bases remaining between them. The CDR3 consists of 15 residues. CDR1 and CDR2 from the germline V gene are KGHSH and LQKENI. The CDR3 here is CASSLRVSGANVLTF. The CDR3 nucleotides are TGTGCCAGCTCACTGCGGGTCTCTGGGGCCAACGTCCTGACTTTC.

This chain uses TRBV10-1 with TRBJ2-7, with 8 bases lining up with TRBD1. J gave up 0 bases and V 3 bases, and 7 bases lay outside the gene matches. CDR3 size: 16 residues. In germline, CDR1 is WNHNN, CDR2 SYGVQD (reference sequence). The CDR3: CASSDRGTGGSYEQYF. The CDR3 DNA follows: TGCGCCAGCAGTGATAGGGGAACAGGGGGCTCCTACGAGCAGTACTTC.

The rearrangement links TRBV29-1 to TRBJ1-2; the D is unclear. The CDR3 totals 11 residues. V lost 3 bases and J 3 bases, leaving 5 bases between the germline ends. Germline V CDR1 and CDR2: SQVTM, ANQGSEA. The CDR3 coding sequence is TGCAGCGTTGATAGGGACTATGGCTACACCTTC. It encodes CSVDRDYGYTF.